A selection of T cell receptor beta chains follows, all from one sample in a study of T cell responses to AZD1222 COVID-19 vaccine. Repertoires were generated with immunoSEQ multiplex PCR, while TCRdb's copy carries only in-frame clones and drops some. This repertoire shows 150,000 to 160,000 clones, 85% to 95% found once; its top ten account for roughly 1.6%. The input for sequencing was peripheral blood, taken 28 days after the second AZD1222 dose. The receptors here all came from an adult who received the AZD1222 COVID-19 vaccine. The CDR3 runs from the conserved cysteine through the conserved F or W. The D gene is left open where the match is weak. A row's size may be missing; if present it is once, few, many or a size class.

j_call v_call d_call clone_size cdr3_nt cdr3_aa
TRBJ2-1 TRBV6-1 TRBD2 once TGTGCCAGCAGTGATCTGGGGGGGGGTGAGCAGTTCTTC CASSDLGGGEQFF
TRBJ1-2 TRBV28 TRBD1 NA TGTGCCAGCAGTTTCCCCCAAGGAGTCGGGACAGCCTATGGCTACACCTTC CASSFPQGVGTAYGYTF
TRBJ1-1 TRBV28 NA NA TGTGCCAGCAGTTTTAGGAACACTGAAGCTTTCTTT CASSFRNTEAFF
TRBJ1-1 TRBV7-2 TRBD1 NA TGTGCCAGCAGCCGAGACAGGGGGCAGGAAGCTTTCTTT CASSRDRGQEAFF
TRBJ2-7 TRBV15 NA once TGTGCCACCAGCAACCCAGAGGGGTCTACCATAGACGAGCAGTACTTC CATSNPEGSTIDEQYF
TRBJ1-1 TRBV19 TRBD1 NA TGTGCCAGTAGTGCCTCCTACAGGGGGCGAGTGACTGAAGCTTTCTTT CASSASYRGRVTEAFF
TRBJ1-1 TRBV5-1 TRBD1 NA TGCGCCAGCAGCTTTCCAACCGGGACAGGGTCTGAAGCTTTCTTT CASSFPTGTGSEAFF
TRBJ2-3 TRBV30 NA NA TGTGCCTGGAGTATTGGAATCACAGATACGCAGTATTTT CAWSIGITDTQYF
TRBJ1-2 TRBV5-1 NA few TGCGCCAGCAACGGGGGCAGCCTTGGCTACACCTTC CASNGGSLGYTF
TRBJ1-5 TRBV6-5 NA NA TGTGCCAGCAGCGCGGGGGATGCTGGCAATCAGCCCCAGCATTTT CASSAGDAGNQPQHF
TRBJ2-3 TRBV24-1 NA NA TGTGCCACCAGTGATCCTAACCTCTTCCAAGGTACGCAGTATTTT CATSDPNLFQGTQYF
TRBJ1-4 TRBV2 TRBD1 NA TGTGCCAGCAGTAGGACAGGGGGCAGTACTAATGAAAAACTGTTTTTT CASSRTGGSTNEKLFF
TRBJ1-1 TRBV28 NA NA TGTGCCAGCAGTTTGGGGACACGGAGAAACACTGAAGCTTTCTTT CASSLGTRRNTEAFF
TRBJ2-2 TRBV4-1 NA few TGCGCCAGCACCTGGGAAGCCTCGAACACCGGGGAGCTGTTTTTT CASTWEASNTGELFF
TRBJ1-3 TRBV6-5 NA NA TGTGCCAGCAGTTACTCGGGGGAGGCGAACACCATATATTTT CASSYSGEANTIYF
TRBJ1-1 TRBV7-9 NA NA TGTGCCAGCAGCCCGGTAGAGGGGGGCACTGAAGCTTTCTTT CASSPVEGGTEAFF
TRBJ2-3 TRBV13 NA NA TGTGCCAGCAGCTTACAGAGAGATACGCAGTATTTT CASSLQRDTQYF
TRBJ2-3 TRBV24-1 NA NA TGTGCCACCAGTGAATATGTCACAGATACGCAGTATTTT CATSEYVTDTQYF
TRBJ2-1 TRBV7-2 TRBD2 NA TGTGCCAGCAGCTCACCCCCGGGGGGAAACAATGAGCAGTTCTTC CASSSPPGGNNEQFF
TRBJ2-1 TRBV27 TRBD1 NA TGTGCCAGCAGTTTATTCGGGACAGGGGGGGACAATGAGCAGTTCTTC CASSLFGTGGDNEQFF
TRBJ1-1 TRBV14 NA NA TGTGCCAGCAGCCAAGTTATAGGGAGTATCACTGAAGCTTTCTTT CASSQVIGSITEAFF
TRBJ1-2 TRBV30 NA NA TGTGCCTGGAGCGCTCGCCGGGACCCAACTTTCTATGGCTACACCTTC CAWSARRDPTFYGYTF
TRBJ2-3 TRBV28 NA NA TGTGCCAGCAGTTCTCGAAACACAGATACGCAGTATTTT CASSSRNTDTQYF
TRBJ2-3 TRBV6-6 NA once TGTGCCAGCGGGAAGGGGGACCGGGGAAGCACAGATACGCAGTATTTT CASGKGDRGSTDTQYF
TRBJ1-5 TRBV19 NA NA TGTGCCAGTAATGAATTACGTAATCAGCCCCAGCATTTT CASNELRNQPQHF
TRBJ1-3 TRBV5-4 NA NA TGTGCCAGCAGCGGGGAGGCTGCTGGAAACACCATATATTTT CASSGEAAGNTIYF
TRBJ2-7 TRBV9 NA NA TGTGCCAGCAGCGTAGAACAGTGGAACTACGAGCAGTACTTC CASSVEQWNYEQYF
TRBJ2-5 TRBV18 TRBD2 NA TGTGCCAGCTCATCCGGACTAGCTAAAGAGACCCAGTACTTC CASSSGLAKETQYF